The T cell receptor (beta chain) under discussion was sequenced for a study of a mutant IDH1 vaccine in newly diagnosed glioma. Study-wide background: Every participant had undergone radiotherapy, temozolomide, or both before, and most underwent both. Study-level points and caveats: Of all patients, about 93% showed vaccine-induced immune responses.

The time point is: week 23, last vaccination. In every dose of vaccine, 300 ug of mutant IDH1 20-mer peptide was given alongside topical imiquimod. Comments on this clone: Antigen: not known.

Trimming removed 2 bases at V and 1 base at J, with 5 bases between. CDR1 is SGHVS and CDR2 is FNYEAQ in the germline V gene. The CDR3 loop spans 13 amino acids. The assay was immunoSEQ multiplex PCR, and TCRdb's table has in-frame clones only and misses some. The data contain roughly 45,000 clones, less than 85% of them singletons. This chain joins TRBV7-6 and TRBJ1-1; no firm D call. This TCR was recovered from a woman younger than 35 with glioma. Some clones in this sample may be carry-over from other donors' samples. The sample here was PBMCs, taken from a glioma patient whose treatment included an IDH1 peptide vaccine. CDR3 sequence (DNA): TGTGCCAGCAGCTTATCACAGAACACTGAAGCTTTCTTT. As protein: CASSLSQNTEAFF.